This TCR beta chain derives from a study of CD8+ T cells in alopecia areata. Extraction of RNA preceded its reverse transcription into cDNA, which served as the sequencing template. The method was immunoSEQ multiplex PCR; TCRdb's version includes in-frame clones alone and lacks a portion of them. The top ten clones hold approximately 1.2% of a sample with about 97,000 clones, more than 35% of them seen once. The CDR3 covers 15 residues. Trimming removed 4 bases from V and 0 bases from J, with 10 bases in between. Germline CDR1 reads SQVTM; CDR2 reads ANQGSEA. In alopecia areata patients, both lesional scalp punch biopsies and peripheral blood were collected.

This receptor was obtained from a human donor with alopecia areata. This chain uses TRBV29-1 with TRBJ2-6, with D hard to call. The sequencing sample was made of CD4+ T cells sorted from blood. DNA of the CDR3: TGCAGCGTTGGGGCAGACCGCTCTGGGGCCAACGTCCTGACTTTC. It is translated as CSVGADRSGANVLTF.